Each of the 13 T cell receptor beta chains below was sequenced from the same sample in a study of CD4 T cells in relation to SARS-CoV-2 and coronaviruses. CD4+ T cells from unexposed donors were obtained before the COVID-19 pandemic (2011-2018). CD4+ T cells were isolated from the cells after 10 days of culture. The data were produced by immunoSEQ multiplex PCR, yet TCRdb's version contains in-frame clones alone and is incomplete. The data show 25,000 to 30,000 clones, roughly four fifths seen once. No antigen is known for these receptors. The sequenced sample consisted of CD4+ T cells from PBMCs, cultured in vitro. The source is a human donor in good health.

This clone has just one count. The chain combines TRBV7-9 with TRBJ1-2, with D unresolved. The germline V and J ends were trimmed by 4 bases and 7 bases, with 7 bases remaining between them. Germline assignment: CDR1 SEHNR and CDR2 FQNEAQ (reference sequence). The CDR3 loop spans 11 amino acids. CDR3 sequence: CASSSLGGYTF. CDR3 DNA: TGTGCCAGCAGCTCACTTGGTGGCTACACCTTC.

The chain employs TRBV7-2 and TRBJ1-2; 10 bases align to TRBD1. The CDR3 spans 13 residues. Trimming at V came to 0 bases and at J to 12 bases, leaving 4 bases not matched to a gene. Germline values: CDR1 SGHTA, CDR2 FQGNSA. The CDR3 loop is CASSLAGQGRHTF. The CDR3 DNA follows: TGTGCCAGCAGCTTAGCGGGACAGGGGAGGCACACCTTC.

The CDR3, as DNA: TGTGCCAGCAGCCGGACGGACTACAATGAGCAGTTCTTC. Translating gives CASSRTDYNEQFF. The chain uses TRBV5-6 and TRBJ2-1; D is unresolved. Germline assignment: CDR1 SGHDT and CDR2 YYEEEE. The CDR3 has 13 residues. The V gene lost 4 bases and the J gene lost 3 bases, with 8 bases spanning the gap.

J is TRBJ2-7 and V is TRBV10-1; 10 bases agree with TRBD1. CDR1 and CDR2 (germline): WNHNN, SYGVQD (reference sequence). With 3 bases clipped from V and 5 bases from J, the junction kept 4 bases outside the gene matches. CDR3 length equals 14 residues. CDR3 bases: TGCGCCAGCAGTGACCCCGGGACAGGGGACGAGCAGTACTTC. Amino acids: CASSDPGTGDEQYF.

The chain uses TRBV6-6 and TRBJ1-2; no clear D. Trimming took off 5 bases at V and 8 bases at J, with 12 bases between the two ends. This CDR3 is built from 12 residues. CDR1 and CDR2 from the germline V gene are MNHNY and SVGAGI (reference sequence). The CDR3 loop reads CASSASVGGYTF. CDR3 nucleotides: TGTGCCAGCAGTGCCTCAGTGGGGGGCTACACCTTC.

This chain joins TRBV5-1 and TRBJ2-3; 14 bases align to TRBD2. Trimming removed 4 bases from V and 2 bases from J; junction bases left unmatched: 6. This CDR3 contains 17 residues. Germline loops: CDR1 SGHRS, CDR2 YFSETQ. CDR3 region: CASSRGTSGGSTDTQYF. The DNA of the CDR3 is TGCGCCAGCAGCAGAGGGACTAGCGGGGGATCCACAGATACGCAGTATTTT. Full variable domain (outside the CDR3, taken from reference TRBV5-1 and TRBJ2-3): KAGVTQTPRYLIKTRGQQVTLSCSPISGHRSVSWYQQTPGQGLQFLFEYFSETQRNKGNFPGRFSGRQFSNSRSEMNVSTLELGDSALYLCASSRGTSGGSTDTQYFGPGTRLTVL.

The gene calls are TRBV7-8 and TRBJ1-6; 7 bases agree with TRBD1. Trimming took 5 bases from V and 9 from J; bases not matched to a gene: 1. The CDR3 has 12 amino acids. Per the germline V gene, CDR1 is SGHVS and CDR2 is FQNEAQ. CDR3 DNA: TGTGCCAGCAGCCGGGACAGTTCACCCCTCCACTTT. It codes for CASSRDSSPLHF.

V and J are TRBV6-2 or TRBV6-3 and TRBJ2-5; D remains unclear. Looked up from germline, CDR1 is MNHEY and CDR2 is SVGEGT. The CDR3 has 16 amino acids. The germline V and J ends were trimmed by 5 bases and 5 bases, with 21 bases remaining between them. The CDR3 DNA reads TGTGCCAGCAGTCCCTACGGAGACAACCCTCGGGAGACCCAGTACTTC. It encodes CASSPYGDNPRETQYF.

The chain recombines TRBV5-4 with TRBJ2-2, with D perhaps TRBD2 (5 bases). CDR3 length: 16 residues. Between the trimmed V and J ends, which lost 0 bases and 4 bases, there was a span of 13 bases. CDR1 SGHNT and CDR2 YYREEE come from the germline V gene (reference sequence). The CDR3 here is CASSLDPPGFTGELFF. In nucleotides, the CDR3 is TGTGCCAGCAGCTTGGACCCGCCGGGATTCACCGGGGAGCTGTTTTTT.

This clone was picked up a small number of times. The V and J genes are TRBV27 and TRBJ1-2; 8 nucleotides align to TRBD1. In germline, CDR1 is MNHEY, CDR2 SMNVEV (reference sequence). The CDR3 sequence is 14 residues long. Unmatched junction bases numbered 9, after V lost 6 bases and J lost 6 bases. The CDR3 spells CASRDPGGHHGYTF. The CDR3 region has the DNA TGTGCCAGCAGAGACCCAGGGGGCCACCATGGCTACACCTTC.

V and J are TRBV6-5 and TRBJ1-2; D is perhaps TRBD1 (5 bases). The CDR3 covers 14 residues. V dropped 7 bases and J dropped 0 bases, with 12 bases sitting between them. Per the germline V gene, CDR1 is MNHEY and CDR2 is SVGAGI. The CDR3 reads CASTPQVANYGYTF. CDR3 coding DNA: TGTGCCAGCACCCCACAGGTGGCTAACTATGGCTACACCTTC.

This chain links TRBV5-1 with TRBJ2-3; 10 bases match TRBD2. Per germline, CDR1 SGHRS and CDR2 YFSETQ. The CDR3 extends over 16 amino acids. The V and J ends lost 2 bases and 2 bases, in that order; junction bases with no gene match: 5. The chain's CDR3 is CASSLSSGGSTDTQYF. Written as DNA, the CDR3 is TGCGCCAGCAGCTTATCTAGCGGGGGATCCACAGATACGCAGTATTTT.

This clone was observed a single time. The chain joins TRBV6-4 to TRBJ2-2; no clear D gene. The CDR3 loop spans 14 amino acids. Germline assignment: CDR1 MRHNA and CDR2 SNTAGT. V was cut by 4 bases and J by 0 bases, with 6 bases left in between. The CDR3: CASSVGSNTGELFF. CDR3 DNA sequence: TGTGCCAGCAGTGTGGGCTCGAACACCGGGGAGCTGTTTTTT.